Below, 3 T cell receptor beta chains from the same sample are listed, as sequenced in a study of identifying expanded T cells in peripheral blood. Sequencing was performed with immunoSEQ multiplex PCR; in TCRdb, only in-frame clones are kept and a portion is missing. The sample records 84,000 or so clones, approximately 90% being singletons. Sequenced material: blood. These receptors were taken from a person aged 18 to 70 in good health.

The chain has TRBV7-3 and TRBJ2-7; 10 bases align to TRBD2. CDR1 is SGHTA, CDR2 FQGTGA, per germline. This CDR3 spans 15 amino acids. Trimming at V came to 5 bases and at J to 3 bases, leaving 7 bases not matched to a gene. In DNA, the CDR3 is TGTGCCAGCAGCCCAAGAGCGGGAGGGATCTACGAGCAGTACTTC. Translated: CASSPRAGGIYEQYF.

The chain combines TRBV6-5 with TRBJ2-5; the D gene is possibly TRBD1 (5 bases). Germline-derived CDR1 and CDR2 are MNHEY and SVGAGI. The length of the CDR3 is 15 residues. The V end lost 6 bases, the J end lost 4 bases, and 18 bases lay between the germline ends. The CDR3 loop reads CASSANQGRGETQYF. In nucleotides, the CDR3 is TGTGCCAGCAGCGCAAATCAGGGTAGGGGAGAGACCCAGTACTTC.

V usage is TRBV4-3 and J usage is TRBJ1-2; TRBD1 matches at 8 bases. The length of the CDR3 is 15 residues. The trim removed 0 bases at V and 4 bases at J, leaving 4 bases unmatched. Germline-derived CDR1 and CDR2 are LGHNA and YSLEER. CDR3 protein: CASSQDGQGGYGYTF. CDR3 nucleotides: TGCGCCAGCAGCCAAGATGGACAGGGAGGCTATGGCTACACCTTC.